This entry describes one T cell receptor beta chain. This entry belongs to a study of cytomegalovirus exposure and HLA in healthy donors. Germline CDR1 reads SGHKS; CDR2 reads YYEKEE (reference sequence). Between the trimmed V and J ends, which lost 0 bases and 3 bases, there was a span of 6 bases. The CDR3 loop spans 13 amino acids. With 60 Vbeta and 13 Jbeta primers, the PCR was carried out. Using immunoSEQ multiplex PCR, the repertoire was profiled, and TCRdb retains in-frame clones only, with some absent. This sample has roughly 130,000 clones; roughly 80% occur once, and the top ten carry 1% to 1.5%.

Specimen: PBMCs. The receptor was isolated from a girl aged 2-10 years in good health and CMV-seronegative. The chain has TRBV5-5 and TRBJ1-2; unclear D gene. CDR3 sequence: CASSLVTDYGYTF. CDR3 nucleotide sequence: TGTGCCAGCAGCTTGGTAACAGACTATGGCTACACCTTC.